The 27 T cell receptor beta chains below all came from one sample that was sequenced in a study of spatial heterogeneity in lung cancer (dated by TCRdb to the late 2010s). Study-level results and caveats: A correlation was observed between the number of expanded intratumoral alpha and beta TCRs and the tumor nonsynonymous mutation count.

Libraries were made using 5' RACE. TCRdb lists the instrument as NextSeq 500. TCRdb took the public reads, trimmed them with fastp at Q25, ran MiXCR for clone calling and kept in-frame beta chains. Each CDR3 protein appears once, grouped with its most common genes and DNA. This sample gives around 18,000 distinct CDR3 sequences in total; 5.7% of them show up just once. Clones ranked in the top ten supply approximately 10% of the sample. For these TCRs, the target antigens are not known. The time point label corresponds to: sample taken at primary tumor resection. Material: lung tumor tissue, obtained at surgery. The receptors here all came from a female donor with early-stage non-small cell lung cancer.

V usage is TRBV7-2 and J usage is TRBJ2-1, with 10 bases identical to TRBD2. The ends lost 2 bases at V and 4 bases at J; junction bases unmatched: 8. The CDR3 runs to 17 residues. Germline CDR1 reads SGHTA; CDR2 reads FQGNSA. CDR3 in amino acids: CASSLSASGRPYNEQFF. CDR3 sequence (DNA): TGTGCCAGCAGCTTATCGGCTAGCGGGAGACCATACAATGAGCAGTTCTTC.

This clonotype was detected ten times or more. The chain carries TRBV5-1 and TRBJ2-1; TRBD1 aligns across 7 bases. V dropped 0 bases and J dropped 6; count of bases not matched to a gene: 9. The CDR3 is 16 amino acids. The germline CDR1 and CDR2 sequences are SGHRS and YFSETQ. CDR3 sequence: CASSLASPGGVNEQFF. The CDR3, as DNA: TGCGCCAGCAGCTTGGCTTCCCCAGGGGGAGTCAATGAGCAGTTCTTC.

This clonotype occurred a few times. The chain uses TRBV15 and TRBJ1-2; 7 nucleotides line up with TRBD1. The CDR3 is 13 residues long. Trimming took 1 base from V and 6 from J; bases not matched to a gene: 2. CDR1 and CDR2 (germline): LNHNV, YYDKDF (reference sequence). The DNA of the CDR3 is TGTGCCACCAGCAGAGGGGACAGTCATGGCTACACCTTC. Translated, it gives CATSRGDSHGYTF.

Ten or more counts support this clonotype. The rearrangement links TRBV24-1 to TRBJ2-1; the match to TRBD2 covers 9 bases. The V and J ends lost 4 bases and 2 bases, in that order; junction bases with no gene match: 5. The length of the CDR3 is 16 residues. CDR1 and CDR2 from the germline V gene are KGHDR and SFDVKD. CDR3 coding DNA: TGTGCCACCAGTGACAAGACTAGCGGAGCCTACAATGAGCAGTTCTTC. Translation: CATSDKTSGAYNEQFF.

By sample share, this clonotype is medium-sized (0.01 to 0.1%). The V gene is TRBV29-1, the J gene TRBJ2-2, with D possibly being TRBD1 or TRBD2 (5 bases each). The CDR3 consists of 12 residues. Germline CDR1 reads SQVTM; CDR2 reads ANQGSEA. V was shortened by 7 bases and J by 4 bases, with 10 bases between the two germline ends. The CDR3 DNA is TGCAGCGGGGGACCAGCCACCGGGGAGCTGTTTTTT. Protein sequence: CSGGPATGELFF.

This clonotype was counted many times. The rearrangement joins TRBV14 to TRBJ2-7; weak D call: TRBD2 (6 bases). Trimming pared 1 base from V and 0 bases from J, leaving 10 bases between. Per the germline V gene, CDR1 is SGHDN and CDR2 is FVKESK. This CDR3 has 15 amino acids. Written as DNA, the CDR3 is TGTGCCAGCAGCCAAGTGGGAGGACTCTCCTACGAGCAGTACTTC. This codes for CASSQVGGLSYEQYF.

This clonotype was seen repeatedly, ten times or more. V usage is TRBV4-1 and J usage is TRBJ2-3, with 10 bases that match TRBD2. The CDR3 runs to 16 residues. Germline V gene sequence: CDR1 MGHRA, CDR2 YSYEKL. V dropped 3 bases and J dropped 4; count of bases not matched to a gene: 7. CDR3 sequence: CASSHASGRAADTQYF. The CDR3 DNA reads as TGCGCCAGCAGCCATGCAAGCGGGAGGGCCGCAGATACGCAGTATTTT.

Of note for this clonotype: A clone one base away is much larger, so this may be a read error. The chain carries TRBV5-1 and TRBJ2-1; 11 positions agree with TRBD2. The CDR3 has 16 residues. Germline values: CDR1 SGHRS, CDR2 YFSETQ. The J segment lost 5 bases and the V segment lost 4 bases, leaving 8 bases of the junction unmatched. The CDR3 DNA reads TGCGCCAGCAGCCCGCGGTCGGGACTAGCGGACAATGAGCAGTTCTTC. Protein product: CASSPRSGLADNEQFF.

This clonotype was recorded at least ten times. The rearrangement links TRBV20-1 to TRBJ2-7; TRBD2 aligns across 7 bases. The V segment lost 1 base and the J segment 3 bases; nucleotides outside the gene matches: 9. Germline V gene sequence: CDR1 DFQATT, CDR2 SNEGSKA (reference sequence). CDR3 length equals 15 residues. The CDR3 nucleotides are TGCAGTGCTAGAGTACCAGCGGGACCATACTACGAGCAGTACTTC. Protein: CSARVPAGPYYEQYF.

There are many counts of this clonotype. The V call is TRBV7-3, the J call TRBJ2-3, with 7 positions matching TRBD2. Trimming at V came to 3 bases and at J to 3 bases, leaving 3 bases not matched to a gene. The CDR3 runs 14 residues. CDR1 and CDR2 (germline): SGHTA, FQGTGA. This chain's CDR3 is CASSFGGFTDTQYF. CDR3 bases: TGTGCCAGCAGCTTCGGGGGGTTTACAGATACGCAGTATTTT.

This clonotype was counted many times. The V gene is TRBV7-6, the J gene TRBJ2-7; TRBD2 is a possible D gene (6 bases). The CDR3 sequence is 14 residues long. CDR1 and CDR2 from the germline V gene are SGHVS and FNYEAQ. V was clipped by 5 bases and J by 4 bases, with 15 bases between them. CDR3 in amino acids: CASSHRDLTYEQYF. CDR3 bases: TGTGCCAGCAGCCACCGGGACTTAACTTACGAGCAGTACTTC.

The J gene is TRBJ2-1, the V gene TRBV5-1; no definite D call. This CDR3 spans 16 amino acids. Trimming took 7 bases from V and 0 from J, leaving 17 bases between them. Germline V gives CDR1 SGHRS, CDR2 YFSETQ. The chain's CDR3 is CASSLVASSSYNEQFF. The CDR3 nucleotides are TGCGCCAGCTCATTGGTAGCCTCGAGCTCCTACAATGAGCAGTTCTTC.

By frequency in the sample, this clonotype is medium-sized. The chain has TRBV7-9 and TRBJ2-3, with TRBD1 as a possible D gene (6 bases). CDR1 is SEHNR and CDR2 is FQNEAQ in the germline V gene (reference sequence). The CDR3 totals 14 residues. V lost 3 bases to trimming and J lost 4 bases, with 11 bases between them. CDR3 residues: CASSFAGAADTQYF. In nucleotides, the CDR3 is TGTGCCAGCAGCTTCGCAGGGGCGGCAGATACGCAGTATTTT.

This clonotype was seen at least ten times. The CDR3 region is CSARDLQETQYF. The CDR3 coding sequence is TGCAGTGCTAGGGACTTACAAGAGACCCAGTACTTC. The genes are TRBV20-1 and TRBJ2-5, with D tentatively TRBD2 (5 bases). Germline loops: CDR1 DFQATT, CDR2 SNEGSKA (reference sequence). Trimming shortened V by 3 bases and J by 2 bases, and 7 bases separated the two germline ends. CDR3 length: 12 residues.

By share, this clonotype ranks as medium-sized. The chain couples TRBV10-2 to TRBJ2-7; TRBD2 agrees at 7 bases. With 0 bases clipped from V and 3 bases from J, the junction kept 8 bases outside the gene matches. The CDR3 length is 16 residues. CDR1 WSHSY and CDR2 SAAADI come from the germline V gene. CDR3 in DNA: TGCGCCAGCAGTGAGTCGACGACTAGCTGGATCTACGAGCAGTACTTC. It yields the protein CASSESTTSWIYEQYF.

The table lists this clonotype with many counts. This rearrangement joins TRBV27 to TRBJ2-7, with D perhaps TRBD1 (5 bases). Deletions cut 5 bases from V and 0 bases from J, with 11 bases between. CDR1 and CDR2 from the germline V gene are MNHEY and SMNVEV (reference sequence). CDR3 length: 14 residues. CDR3 DNA sequence: TGTGCCAGCAGTCAGACAGTGAGCTCCTACGAGCAGTACTTC. Amino acid sequence: CASSQTVSSYEQYF.

This clonotype is medium-sized within its sample. J is TRBJ2-6 and V is TRBV5-1, with D uncertain. CDR1 and CDR2 from the germline V gene are SGHRS and YFSETQ. V lost 2 bases, J lost 2 bases, and 8 bases lay in between. The CDR3 loop spans 15 amino acids. The CDR3 DNA sequence: TGCGCCAGCAGCTTTCAGACTCCTGGGGCCAACGTCCTGACTTTC. Translated, it gives CASSFQTPGANVLTF. Looking up the rest from reference TRBV5-1 and TRBJ2-6 gives the full variable domain: KAGVTQTPRYLIKTRGQQVTLSCSPISGHRSVSWYQQTPGQGLQFLFEYFSETQRNKGNFPGRFSGRQFSNSRSEMNVSTLELGDSALYLCASSFQTPGANVLTFGAGSRLTVL.

As to this clonotype: A junction end diverges from the germline sequence, so it may reflect a read error. V and J are TRBV5-1 and TRBJ2-2; D possibly corresponds to TRBD1 (6 bases). In germline, CDR1 is SGHRS, CDR2 YFSETQ. This CDR3 comprises 16 residues. The CDR3 region has the DNA TGCGCCAGCAGCTTGGGACCGACAGGAGTCCCCGGGGAGCTGCTTTTT. It is translated as CASSLGPTGVPGELLF.

The chain links TRBV30 to TRBJ1-5, with 9 bases lining up with TRBD1. Per the germline V gene, CDR1 is GTSNPN and CDR2 is SVGIG (reference sequence). V trimming: 1 base; J trimming: 7 bases; junction bases outside the gene matches: 8. The CDR3 is made up of 15 amino acids. CDR3 coding DNA: TGTGCCTGGAGTGGGGGACAGGGAACGGGACAGCCCCAGCATTTT. Protein sequence: CAWSGGQGTGQPQHF.

This clonotype was counted ten times or more. The chain combines TRBV5-1 with TRBJ2-7; D remains unclear. The CDR3 runs 13 residues. The V gene lost 2 bases and the J gene lost 0 bases, with 6 bases spanning the gap. Germline values: CDR1 SGHRS, CDR2 YFSETQ. CDR3 DNA: TGCGCCAGCAGCTTTGCAGTCTCCTACGAGCAGTACTTC. It yields the protein CASSFAVSYEQYF.

This clonotype was found many times. The chain joins TRBV20-1 to TRBJ2-1; TRBD2 agrees at 11 bases. The CDR3 sequence is 16 residues long. Germline V gene sequence: CDR1 DFQATT, CDR2 SNEGSKA (reference sequence). With 2 bases clipped from V and 9 bases from J, the junction kept 12 bases outside the gene matches. DNA of the CDR3: TGCAGTGCTAGACTCCCCCTAGCGGGAGGCGGCATTGAGCAGTTCTTC. This encodes CSARLPLAGGGIEQFF.

This chain uses TRBV27 with TRBJ1-6, with D unresolved. Looked up from germline, CDR1 is MNHEY and CDR2 is SMNVEV (reference sequence). The CDR3 sequence is 18 residues long. V gave up 6 bases and J gave up 0 bases, with 18 bases separating them. Written as DNA, the CDR3 is TGTGCCAGCAGCGGCCTTAGAGGCGGAAGCTCCTATAATTCACCCCTCCACTTT. Protein sequence: CASSGLRGGSSYNSPLHF.

The sample holds many counts of this clonotype. This chain connects TRBV7-9 to TRBJ2-7; D remains ambiguous. The CDR3 is made up of 14 amino acids. Germline values: CDR1 SEHNR, CDR2 FQNEAQ (reference sequence). The ends were cut back, 4 bases at V and 0 bases at J, with 10 bases in the middle. As DNA, the CDR3 is TGTGCCAGCAGCTCCACTTCAAGCTCCTACGAGCAGTACTTC. It translates to CASSSTSSSYEQYF. Using reference TRBV7-9 and TRBJ2-7 for the parts outside the CDR3, the full variable domain is DTGVSQNPRHKITKRGQNVTFRCDPISEHNRLYWYRQTLGQGPEFLTYFQNEAQLEKSRLLSDRFSAERPKGSFSTLEIQRTEQGDSAMYLCASSSTSSSYEQYFGPGTRLTVT.

V and J are TRBV10-1 and TRBJ1-1; D remains ambiguous. Per the germline V gene, CDR1 is WNHNN and CDR2 is SYGVQD (reference sequence). Trimming removed 0 bases from V and 3 bases from J, with 8 bases in between. The CDR3 has 14 amino acids. CDR3 in DNA: TGCGCCAGCAGTGAGTCGAATGAGTACACTGAAGCTTTCTTT. Its translation: CASSESNEYTEAFF.

In its sample, this clonotype is medium-sized. The CDR3 region has the DNA TGCAGTGCTAGAGATATGGGCAGGGGTAGCAAGGAGACCCAGTACTTC. Translation gives CSARDMGRGSKETQYF. V usage is TRBV20-1 and J usage is TRBJ2-5; the D gene is possibly TRBD1 (6 bases). The ends were cut back, 0 bases at V and 5 bases at J, with 19 bases in the middle. Germline loops: CDR1 DFQATT, CDR2 SNEGSKA (reference sequence). This CDR3 comprises 16 residues.

This clonotype occurred many times. For the CDR3, the DNA is TGTGCCAGCAGAACCGGGACTAGCGGCACAGATACGCAGTATTTT. Protein sequence: CASRTGTSGTDTQYF. The J gene is TRBJ2-3, the V gene TRBV28; 10 bases are a match to TRBD2. The CDR3 is 15 residues long. V lost 6 bases, J lost 1 base, and 4 bases stayed unmatched. Per germline, CDR1 MDHEN and CDR2 SYDVKM.

This clonotype was seen repeatedly, ten times or more. V is TRBV4-2 and J is TRBJ2-5; TRBD2 aligns across 12 bases. The length of the CDR3 is 18 residues. The trim removed 3 bases at V and 5 bases at J, leaving 13 bases unmatched. CDR1 LGHNA and CDR2 YNFKEQ come from the germline V gene. The CDR3 nucleotides are TGTGCCAGCAGCCAGGAACTAGCGGGAGGTATCCGGGGGGAGACCCAGTACTTC. Residues: CASSQELAGGIRGETQYF.